This T cell receptor beta chain originates from a study of OX40 agonist ivuxolimab in advanced cancers. Across the study: Dose-escalation cases comprised hepatocellular carcinoma, melanoma, renal cell or head and neck cancer.

Sequenced by immunoSEQ multiplex PCR; TCRdb stores in-frame clones only, minus some. The sample lists 45,000 to 65,000 clones, 88% occurring once. J gave up 2 bases and V 2 bases, and 1 base lay outside the gene matches. The CDR3 extends over 13 amino acids. Germline CDR1 reads GTSNPN; CDR2 reads SVGIG (reference sequence). The sequences come from CD4+ or CD8+ T cells sorted from blood, collected in a trial of the OX40 agonist ivuxolimab. The V and J genes are TRBV30 and TRBJ2-7; the match to TRBD1 covers 9 bases. This receptor was taken from an adult with an advanced solid tumor such as melanoma, head and neck, liver or kidney cancer. CDR3 amino acids: CAWSTGGTYEQYF. CDR3 DNA: TGTGCCTGGAGTACAGGGGGCACCTACGAGCAGTACTTC.